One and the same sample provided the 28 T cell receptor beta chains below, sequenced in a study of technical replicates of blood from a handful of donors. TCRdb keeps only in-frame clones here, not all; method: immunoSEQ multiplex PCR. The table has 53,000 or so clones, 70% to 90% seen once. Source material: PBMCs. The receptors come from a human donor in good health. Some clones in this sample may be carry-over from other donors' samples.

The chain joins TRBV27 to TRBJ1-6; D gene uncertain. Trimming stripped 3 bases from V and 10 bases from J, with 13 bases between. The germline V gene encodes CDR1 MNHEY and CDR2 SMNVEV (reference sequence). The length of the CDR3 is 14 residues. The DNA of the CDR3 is TGTGCCAGCAGTTTTAGCCTGAGTGGCTCACCCCTCCACTTT. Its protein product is CASSFSLSGSPLHF.

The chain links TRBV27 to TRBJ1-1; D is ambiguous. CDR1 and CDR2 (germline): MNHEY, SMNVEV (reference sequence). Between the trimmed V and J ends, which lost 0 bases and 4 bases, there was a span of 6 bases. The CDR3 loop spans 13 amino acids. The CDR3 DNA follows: TGTGCCAGCAGTTTATCGGCAGGCACTGAAGCTTTCTTT. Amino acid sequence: CASSLSAGTEAFF.

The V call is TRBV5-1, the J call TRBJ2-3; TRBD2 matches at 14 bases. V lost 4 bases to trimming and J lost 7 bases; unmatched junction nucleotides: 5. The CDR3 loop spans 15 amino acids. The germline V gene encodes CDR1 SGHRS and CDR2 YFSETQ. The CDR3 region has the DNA TGCGCCAGCAGCACGACTAGCGGGGGGGGTTATACGCAGTATTTT. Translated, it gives CASSTTSGGGYTQYF. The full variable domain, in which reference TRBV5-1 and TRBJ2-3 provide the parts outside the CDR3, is KAGVTQTPRYLIKTRGQQVTLSCSPISGHRSVSWYQQTPGQGLQFLFEYFSETQRNKGNFPGRFSGRQFSNSRSEMNVSTLELGDSALYLCASSTTSGGGYTQYFGPGTRLTVL.

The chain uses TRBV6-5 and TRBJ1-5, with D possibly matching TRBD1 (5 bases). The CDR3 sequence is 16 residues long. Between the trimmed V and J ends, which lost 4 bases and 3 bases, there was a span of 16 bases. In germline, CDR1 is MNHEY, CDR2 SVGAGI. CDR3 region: CASSSPLGGNNQPQHF. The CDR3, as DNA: TGTGCCAGCAGTTCCCCACTGGGGGGAAACAATCAGCCCCAGCATTTT.

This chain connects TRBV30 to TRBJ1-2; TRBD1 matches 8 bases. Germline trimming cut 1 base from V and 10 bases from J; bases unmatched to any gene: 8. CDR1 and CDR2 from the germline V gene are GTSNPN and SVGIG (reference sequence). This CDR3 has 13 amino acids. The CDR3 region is CAWSGQGFSDYTF. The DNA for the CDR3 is TGTGCCTGGAGTGGACAGGGGTTCTCGGACTACACCTTC.

The CDR3 nucleotides read TGTGCCAGCAGCCAACAGGGGGTTGGCACCGGGGAGCTGTTTTTT. Protein: CASSQQGVGTGELFF. The chain carries TRBV7-9 and TRBJ2-2; 8 bases map to TRBD1. This CDR3 has 15 residues. The V and J ends lost 5 bases and 4 bases, in that order; junction bases with no gene match: 6. Germline CDR1 SEHNR, CDR2 FQNEAQ (reference sequence). The whole variable domain, remainder taken from reference TRBV7-9 and TRBJ2-2, is DTGVSQNPRHKITKRGQNVTFRCDPISEHNRLYWYRQTLGQGPEFLTYFQNEAQLEKSRLLSDRFSAERPKGSFSTLEIQRTEQGDSAMYLCASSQQGVGTGELFFGEGSRLTVL.

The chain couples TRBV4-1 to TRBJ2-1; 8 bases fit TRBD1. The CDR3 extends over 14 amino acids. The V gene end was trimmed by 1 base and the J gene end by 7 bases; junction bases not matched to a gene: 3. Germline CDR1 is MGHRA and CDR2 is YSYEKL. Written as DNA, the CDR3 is TGCGCCAGCAGCCAAGGGACAGGGTGGAATGAGCAGTTCTTC. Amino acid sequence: CASSQGTGWNEQFF.

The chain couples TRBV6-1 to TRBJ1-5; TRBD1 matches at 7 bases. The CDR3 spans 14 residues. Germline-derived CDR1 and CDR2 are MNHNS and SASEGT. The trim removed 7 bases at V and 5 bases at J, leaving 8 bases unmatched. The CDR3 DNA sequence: TGTGCCAGCATGCTACAGGGGATCGATCAGCCCCAGCATTTT. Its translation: CASMLQGIDQPQHF.

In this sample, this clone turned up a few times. CDR3 in amino acids: CASSQGEVVGGSTEAFF. The CDR3 DNA is TGCGCCAGCAGCCAAGGGGAGGTGGTCGGGGGGTCCACTGAAGCTTTCTTT. This sequence joins TRBV4-1 and TRBJ1-1; D might be TRBD1 (5 bases). The CDR3 is made up of 17 amino acids. Germline values: CDR1 MGHRA, CDR2 YSYEKL. The V and J ends lost 1 base and 4 bases respectively, with 19 bases between them.

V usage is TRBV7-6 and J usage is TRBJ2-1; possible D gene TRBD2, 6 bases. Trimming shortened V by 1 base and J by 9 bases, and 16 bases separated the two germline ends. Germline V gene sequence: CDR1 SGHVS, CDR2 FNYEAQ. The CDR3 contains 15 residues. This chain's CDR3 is CASSLDGGRNSEQFF. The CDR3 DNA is TGTGCCAGCAGCTTAGATGGAGGGCGGAATTCTGAGCAGTTCTTC.

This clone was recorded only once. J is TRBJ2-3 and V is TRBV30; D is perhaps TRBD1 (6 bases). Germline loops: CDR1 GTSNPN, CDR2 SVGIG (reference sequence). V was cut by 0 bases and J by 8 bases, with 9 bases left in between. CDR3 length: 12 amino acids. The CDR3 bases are TGTGCCTGGAGTGTTAGGGGGTCTACGCAGTATTTT. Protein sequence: CAWSVRGSTQYF.

CDR3: CASSGALAGFSYEQYF. The CDR3 DNA reads as TGCGCCAGCAGTGGCGCGCTAGCGGGTTTCTCCTACGAGCAGTACTTC. This chain uses TRBV10-2 with TRBJ2-7; TRBD2 matches 8 bases. Trimming removed 4 bases from V and 0 bases from J; junction bases left unmatched: 8. The germline CDR1 and CDR2 sequences are WSHSY and SAAADI. This CDR3 has 16 residues.

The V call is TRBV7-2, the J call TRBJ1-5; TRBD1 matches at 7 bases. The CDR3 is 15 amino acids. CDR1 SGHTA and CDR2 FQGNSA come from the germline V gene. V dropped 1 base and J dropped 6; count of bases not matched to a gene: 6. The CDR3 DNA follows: TGTGCCAGCAGCTTAGAGGGGGCGCGGACTCAGCCCCAGCATTTT. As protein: CASSLEGARTQPQHF. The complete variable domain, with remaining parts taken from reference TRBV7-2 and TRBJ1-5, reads GAGVSQSPSNKVTEKGKDVELRCDPISGHTALYWYRQSLGQGLEFLIYFQGNSAPDKSGLPSDRFSAERTGGSVSTLTIQRTQQEDSAVYLCASSLEGARTQPQHFGDGTRLSIL.

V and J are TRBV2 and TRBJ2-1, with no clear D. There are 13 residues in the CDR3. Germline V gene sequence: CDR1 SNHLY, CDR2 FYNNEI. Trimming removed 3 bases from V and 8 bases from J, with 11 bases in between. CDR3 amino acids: CASSDAPRDEQFF. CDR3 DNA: TGTGCCAGCAGTGATGCCCCTCGCGATGAGCAGTTCTTC. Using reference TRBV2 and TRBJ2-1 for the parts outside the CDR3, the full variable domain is EPEVTQTPSHQVTQMGQEVILRCVPISNHLYFYWYRQILGQKVEFLVSFYNNEISEKSEIFDDQFSVERPDGSNFTLKIRSTKLEDSAMYFCASSDAPRDEQFFGPGTRLTVL.

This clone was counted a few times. The CDR3 DNA reads TGTGCCAGCAGCGAAACTTTGAACACTGAAGCTTTCTTT. Protein product: CASSETLNTEAFF. This sequence joins TRBV7-3 and TRBJ1-1; D uncertain. V lost 5 bases and J 0 bases, leaving 7 bases between the germline ends. CDR1 is SGHTA, CDR2 FQGTGA, per germline. This CDR3 comprises 13 residues.

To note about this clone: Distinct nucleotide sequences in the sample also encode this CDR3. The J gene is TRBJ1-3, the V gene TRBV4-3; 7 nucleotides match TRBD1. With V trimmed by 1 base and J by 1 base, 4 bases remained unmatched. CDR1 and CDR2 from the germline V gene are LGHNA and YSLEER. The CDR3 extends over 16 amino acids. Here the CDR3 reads CASSQGLGQSGNTIYF. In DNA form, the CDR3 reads TGCGCCAGCAGCCAAGGCTTGGGACAGTCTGGAAACACCATATATTTT.

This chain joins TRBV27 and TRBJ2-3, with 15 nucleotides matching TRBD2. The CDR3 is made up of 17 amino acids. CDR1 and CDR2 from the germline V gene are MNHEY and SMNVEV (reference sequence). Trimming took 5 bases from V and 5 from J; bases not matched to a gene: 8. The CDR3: CASSRRTSGRAGDTQYF. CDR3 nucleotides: TGTGCCAGCAGTCGGAGGACTAGCGGGAGGGCAGGAGATACGCAGTATTTT.

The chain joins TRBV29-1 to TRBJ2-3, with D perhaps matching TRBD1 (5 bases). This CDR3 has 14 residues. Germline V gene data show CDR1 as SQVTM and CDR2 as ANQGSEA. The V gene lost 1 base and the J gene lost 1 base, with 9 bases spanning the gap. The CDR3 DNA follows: TGCAGCGTTGAAGGGAGACAGCGCACAGATACGCAGTATTTT. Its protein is CSVEGRQRTDTQYF.

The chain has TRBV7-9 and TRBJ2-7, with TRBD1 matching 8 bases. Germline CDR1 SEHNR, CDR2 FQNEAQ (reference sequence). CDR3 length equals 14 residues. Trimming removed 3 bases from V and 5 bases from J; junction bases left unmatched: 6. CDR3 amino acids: CASSLAGGRDEQYF. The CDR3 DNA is TGTGCCAGCAGCTTGGCAGGGGGCCGTGACGAGCAGTACTTC.

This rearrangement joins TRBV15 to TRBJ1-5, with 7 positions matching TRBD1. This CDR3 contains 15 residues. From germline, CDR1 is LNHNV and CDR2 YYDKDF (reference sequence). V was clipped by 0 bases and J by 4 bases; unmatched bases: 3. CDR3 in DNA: TGTGCCACCAGCAGAGAAGCAGGGGGAAATCAGCCCCAGCATTTT. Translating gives CATSREAGGNQPQHF.

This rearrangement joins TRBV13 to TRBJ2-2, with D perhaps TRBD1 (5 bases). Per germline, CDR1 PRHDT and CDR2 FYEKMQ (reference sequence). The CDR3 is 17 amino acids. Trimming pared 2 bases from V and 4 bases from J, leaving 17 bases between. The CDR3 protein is CASSLSGFGHTTGELFF. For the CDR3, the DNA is TGTGCCAGCAGCTTATCAGGGTTTGGTCACACCACCGGGGAGCTGTTTTTT.

CDR3 protein: CASRDGASGISYNEQFF. The CDR3 coding sequence is TGCGCCAGCAGGGATGGGGCTAGCGGGATATCCTACAATGAGCAGTTCTTC. This chain links TRBV5-1 with TRBJ2-1; 9 bases match TRBD2. This CDR3 has 17 residues. Trimming took 5 bases from V and 1 from J; bases not matched to a gene: 10. Germline lookup yields CDR1 SGHRS and CDR2 YFSETQ.

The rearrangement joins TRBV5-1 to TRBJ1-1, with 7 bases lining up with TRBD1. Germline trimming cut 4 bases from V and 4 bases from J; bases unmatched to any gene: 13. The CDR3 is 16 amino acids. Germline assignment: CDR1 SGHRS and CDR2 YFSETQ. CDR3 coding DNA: TGCGCCAGCAGCGATCCGACAGGGTACGATGGCACTGAAGCTTTCTTT. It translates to CASSDPTGYDGTEAFF.

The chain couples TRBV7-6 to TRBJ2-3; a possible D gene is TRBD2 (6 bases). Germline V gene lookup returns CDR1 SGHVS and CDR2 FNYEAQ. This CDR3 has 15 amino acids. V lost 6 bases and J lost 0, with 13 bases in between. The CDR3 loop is CASRLRAGSTDTQYF. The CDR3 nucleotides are TGTGCCAGCAGGCTACGGGCGGGGAGCACAGATACGCAGTATTTT.

CDR3 nucleotides: TGTGCCAGCAGCTTCCAGGGGCGTACTGAAGCTTTCTTT. The encoded protein is CASSFQGRTEAFF. This chain connects TRBV13 to TRBJ1-1; tentative D call: TRBD1 (6 bases). This CDR3 comprises 13 residues. V lost 3 bases, J lost 5 bases, and 10 bases lay in between. Per the germline V gene, CDR1 is PRHDT and CDR2 is FYEKMQ (reference sequence).

The CDR3 is CASSPTVRGNEQYF. The CDR3 DNA reads as TGTGCCAGCAGCCCTACGGTTCGGGGTAACGAGCAGTACTTC. This rearrangement joins TRBV7-6 to TRBJ2-7; D is possibly TRBD2 (5 bases). Per germline, CDR1 SGHVS and CDR2 FNYEAQ. The CDR3 is 14 residues long. Trimming left V 5 bases short and J 5 bases short, with 16 bases between.

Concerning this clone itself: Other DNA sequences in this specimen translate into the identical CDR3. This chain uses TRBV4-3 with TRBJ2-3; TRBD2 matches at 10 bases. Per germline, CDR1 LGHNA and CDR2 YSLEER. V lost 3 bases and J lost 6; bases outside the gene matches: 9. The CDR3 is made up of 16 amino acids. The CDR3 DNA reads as TGCGCCAGCAGCCAGGAAAGCGGGAGGGCCGGGGATACGCAGTATTTT. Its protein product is CASSQESGRAGDTQYF.

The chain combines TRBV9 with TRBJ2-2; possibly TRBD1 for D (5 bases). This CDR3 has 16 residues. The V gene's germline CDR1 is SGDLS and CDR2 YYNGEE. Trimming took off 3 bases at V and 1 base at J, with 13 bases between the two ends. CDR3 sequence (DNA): TGTGCCAGCAGCGCCAGACAGTCGCTGAACACCGGGGAGCTGTTTTTT. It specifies CASSARQSLNTGELFF.